This entry describes one T cell receptor beta chain. Its cognate antigen is unknown. This sample was taken from a study of vaccination effects on CD4 cells after COVID-19. Study at large: Two-dose BNT162b2 or mRNA-1273 vaccination was given to participants. General observations from the study: Marked clonal contraction was seen in infection- and vaccine-induced clones late after vaccination. Researchers report that only 1 of 255 vaccine-induced clones in healthy vaccinees cross-reacted with common cold coronaviruses.

Antigen-specific CD4+ T cells were first expanded with viral peptide pools by the ViraFEST assay and only then sequenced. Subsequent to a culture period of roughly 11 days, CD4+ T cells were isolated. Nucleocapsid antibodies were negative in the vaccine recipients, who had never had SARS-CoV-2 infection. With around 10 ug/ml peptides and about 10 IU/ml IL-2, fewer than 2.5 million PBMC per well were cultured. Germline V lookup: CDR1 MNHEY, CDR2 SVGAGI. This CDR3 is built from 15 residues. V lost 4 bases and J lost 7; bases outside the gene matches: 8. Clones were read by immunoSEQ multiplex PCR, and TCRdb kept only the in-frame ones, dropping some. The sample holds about 41,000 clones, around 77% seen once.

The sequencing used CD4+ T cells from PBMCs cultured with HCoV-NL63 spike peptides, collected before COVID-19 vaccination. This TCR derives from a human donor who received a COVID-19 vaccine. The chain carries TRBV6-5 and TRBJ1-5; 9 bases are shared with TRBD1. For the CDR3, the DNA is TGTGCCAGCAGTTCGGCCGGGACAGGGCACCAGCCCCAGCATTTT. Its translation is CASSSAGTGHQPQHF.